This entry lists 13 T cell receptor beta chains sequenced from one sample in a study of blood T cell repertoires in COVID-19. Measured with immunoSEQ multiplex PCR; TCRdb has only the in-frame clones, and not every one. The repertoire holds 150,000 to 200,000 clones, with 75% to 95% as singletons. The sample was peripheral blood. The receptor set was obtained from a man aged 45-60 years with acute or convalescent COVID-19.

V usage is TRBV11-2 and J usage is TRBJ2-4; the match to TRBD1 covers 9 bases. This CDR3 region has 19 residues. Germline trimming cut 4 bases from V and 0 bases from J; bases unmatched to any gene: 13. The germline CDR1 and CDR2 sequences are SGHAT and FQNNGV. The CDR3 sequence is CASSSGAGTGTIAKNIQYF. The DNA for the CDR3 is TGTGCCAGCAGCTCAGGCGCCGGGACAGGGACTATAGCCAAAAACATTCAGTACTTC.

This rearrangement joins TRBV9 to TRBJ2-7; D gene uncertain. Germline assignment: CDR1 SGDLS and CDR2 YYNGEE. The CDR3 is made up of 15 amino acids. The V gene lost 0 bases and the J gene lost 3 bases, with 13 bases spanning the gap. CDR3 sequence (DNA): TGTGCCAGCAGCGTAGGTTCCAGGTTCCTCTACGAGCAGTACTTC. Its protein product is CASSVGSRFLYEQYF.

V usage is TRBV19 and J usage is TRBJ1-3; D unresolved. V dropped 9 bases and J dropped 2 bases, with 17 bases sitting between them. The CDR3 covers 15 residues. The germline V gene encodes CDR1 LNHDA and CDR2 SQIVND (reference sequence). The chain's CDR3 is CASLMVGMAGNTIYF. CDR3 nucleotide sequence: TGTGCCAGCCTAATGGTGGGCATGGCTGGAAACACCATATATTTT.

This clone turned up a few times. The CDR3 region has the DNA TGTGCCGGGACTAGCGATCCGGTAGAGACCCAGTACTTC. This encodes CAGTSDPVETQYF. The genes are TRBV2 and TRBJ2-5, with 10 bases fitting TRBD2. CDR1 and CDR2 (germline): SNHLY, FYNNEI. The CDR3 length is 13 residues. V lost 11 bases and J lost 4; bases outside the gene matches: 7. The variable domain in full, completed from reference TRBV2 and TRBJ2-5, reads EPEVTQTPSHQVTQMGQEVILRCVPISNHLYFYWYRQILGQKVEFLVSFYNNEISEKSEIFDDQFSVERPDGSNFTLKIRSTKLEDSAMYFCAGTSDPVETQYFGPGTRLLVL.

The chain has TRBV7-2 and TRBJ1-1; D gene uncertain. Germline V gives CDR1 SGHTA, CDR2 FQGNSA. V lost 5 bases, J lost 5 bases, and 15 bases lay in between. CDR3 length equals 14 residues. The CDR3 DNA reads as TGTGCCAGCAGCGCCCGAGAGGGTCCTACTGAAGCTTTCTTT. Its translation is CASSAREGPTEAFF.

The gene calls are TRBV29-1 and TRBJ2-1; TRBD2 agrees at 11 bases. The germline V gene encodes CDR1 SQVTM and CDR2 ANQGSEA. This CDR3 has 15 amino acids. V trimming: 1 base; J trimming: 2 bases; junction bases outside the gene matches: 1. The CDR3 bases are TGCAGCGTTGAAGGGGGACTAGCGGCCTACAATGAGCAGTTCTTC. It is translated as CSVEGGLAAYNEQFF.

This clone appeared once. This chain uses TRBV7-2 with TRBJ1-1; D gene uncertain. V was trimmed by 3 bases and J by 3 bases, leaving 8 bases between them. Germline CDR1 is SGHTA and CDR2 is FQGNSA. The CDR3 has 13 residues. The CDR3 sequence is CASSFQRDTEAFF. Written as DNA, the CDR3 is TGTGCCAGCAGCTTTCAGAGGGACACTGAAGCTTTCTTT.

The chain carries TRBV6-4 and TRBJ2-2, with 7 bases identical to TRBD1. The trim removed 6 bases at V and 3 bases at J, leaving 4 bases unmatched. The CDR3 is 14 residues long. The germline CDR1 and CDR2 sequences are MRHNA and SNTAGT. CDR3 amino acids: CASREQGYTGELFF. CDR3 coding DNA: TGTGCCAGCAGAGAACAGGGGTACACCGGGGAGCTGTTTTTT.

V is TRBV29-1 and J is TRBJ1-4; TRBD1 might be the D (5 bases). The ends were cut back, 1 base at V and 3 bases at J, with 15 bases in the middle. The CDR3 extends over 16 amino acids. Germline-derived CDR1 and CDR2 are SQVTM and ANQGSEA. The CDR3 DNA reads TGCAGCGTTGAAGCCGAGCAGGGTGGTGCTAATGAAAAACTGTTTTTT. The encoded protein is CSVEAEQGGANEKLFF.

This rearrangement joins TRBV12-3 or TRBV12-4 to TRBJ2-1; perhaps TRBD2 as D (5 bases). The germline V and J ends were trimmed by 7 bases and 7 bases, with 8 bases remaining between them. The CDR3 sequence is 11 residues long. The CDR3 loop is CASIGGNEQFF. The CDR3 nucleotides read TGTGCCAGCATAGGAGGTAATGAGCAGTTCTTC.

The V and J genes are TRBV7-3 and TRBJ2-7, with 9 bases aligning to TRBD2. Losses at the gene ends were 2 bases for V and 5 bases for J; bases not matched to a gene: 4. Germline V gives CDR1 SGHTA, CDR2 FQGTGA. The CDR3 is 14 residues long. The CDR3 region is CASSLASGTHEQYF. CDR3 nucleotides: TGTGCCAGCAGCTTAGCTAGCGGGACCCACGAGCAGTACTTC.

This clone was detected only a few times. The V and J genes are TRBV4-1 and TRBJ2-2, with 8 bases identical to TRBD2. Per the germline V gene, CDR1 is MGHRA and CDR2 is YSYEKL. The CDR3 consists of 17 residues. After removal of 0 bases from V and 2 bases from J, the junction contained 5 bases not matched to a gene. The CDR3 spells CASSQDSGTRNTGELFF. In DNA, the CDR3 is TGCGCCAGCAGCCAAGATAGCGGGACTCGAAACACCGGGGAGCTGTTTTTT.

The chain uses TRBV29-1 and TRBJ2-1; D may be TRBD1 (6 bases). From germline, CDR1 is SQVTM and CDR2 ANQGSEA. The CDR3 length is 14 residues. Deletions cut 7 bases from V and 1 base from J, with 14 bases between. The CDR3 nucleotides read TGCAGCGCTGCTAAACAGGGTTCCTACAATGAGCAGTTCTTC. This encodes CSAAKQGSYNEQFF.